The present T cell receptor beta chain was sequenced within a study of post-analysis software for immune sequencing data. General study points: Five or six TRBV segments, TRBV5-6, TRBV5-1 and TRBV20-1 among them, were found more frequent in patients than controls.

TCR beta cDNA libraries included unique molecular identifiers. TCRdb independently ran MiXCR on the PCR reads; one entry per CDR3 protein. The table shows hundreds of thousands of distinct CDR3 sequences, with roughly 27% occurring only once. This clonotype was seen a handful of times. Its antigen is unidentified. V trimming: 2 bases; J trimming: 0 bases; junction bases outside the gene matches: 7. This CDR3 spans 17 amino acids. The receptor was isolated from a girl aged 5-17 years with multiple sclerosis. The sequencing sample was made of blood. This rearrangement joins TRBV12-3 or TRBV12-4 to TRBJ1-5, with TRBD1 matching 7 bases. The CDR3 sequence is CASSLLVGGLSNQPQHF. The CDR3 nucleotides read TGTGCCAGCAGTTTATTAGTAGGGGGCCTTAGCAATCAGCCCCAGCATTTT.